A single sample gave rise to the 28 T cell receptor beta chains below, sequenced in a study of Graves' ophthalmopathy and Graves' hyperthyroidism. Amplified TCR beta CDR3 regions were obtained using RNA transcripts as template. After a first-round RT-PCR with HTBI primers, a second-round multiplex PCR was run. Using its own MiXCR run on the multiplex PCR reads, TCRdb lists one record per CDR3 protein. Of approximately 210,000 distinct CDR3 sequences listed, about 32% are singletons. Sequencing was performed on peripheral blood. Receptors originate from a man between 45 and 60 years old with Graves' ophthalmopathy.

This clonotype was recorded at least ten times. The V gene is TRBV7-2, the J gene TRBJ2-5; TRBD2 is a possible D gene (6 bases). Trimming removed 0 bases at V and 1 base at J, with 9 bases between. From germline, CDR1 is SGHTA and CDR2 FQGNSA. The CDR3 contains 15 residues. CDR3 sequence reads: CASSLAGGIQETQYF. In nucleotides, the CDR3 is TGTGCCAGCAGCTTAGCGGGAGGTATCCAAGAGACCCAGTACTTC.

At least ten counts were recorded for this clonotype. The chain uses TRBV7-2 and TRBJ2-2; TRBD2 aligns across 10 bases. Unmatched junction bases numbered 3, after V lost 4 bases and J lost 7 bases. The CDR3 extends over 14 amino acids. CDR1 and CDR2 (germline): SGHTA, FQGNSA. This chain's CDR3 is CASSWTSGNGELFF. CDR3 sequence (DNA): TGTGCCAGCAGCTGGACTAGCGGTAACGGGGAGCTGTTTTTT.

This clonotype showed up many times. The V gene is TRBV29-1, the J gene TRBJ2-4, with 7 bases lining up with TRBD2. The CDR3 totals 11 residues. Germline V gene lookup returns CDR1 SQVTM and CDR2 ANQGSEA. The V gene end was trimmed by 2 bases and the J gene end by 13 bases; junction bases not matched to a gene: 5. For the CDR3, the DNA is TGCAGCGTTGAATTTCTAGCGGCACAGTACTTC. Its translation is CSVEFLAAQYF.

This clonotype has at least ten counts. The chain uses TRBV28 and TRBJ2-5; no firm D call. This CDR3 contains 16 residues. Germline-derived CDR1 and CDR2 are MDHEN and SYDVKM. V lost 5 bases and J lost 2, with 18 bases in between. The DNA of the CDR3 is TGTGCCAGCAGTCCCTGGCCCCTTACCGGGCAAGAGACCCAGTACTTC. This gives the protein CASSPWPLTGQETQYF.

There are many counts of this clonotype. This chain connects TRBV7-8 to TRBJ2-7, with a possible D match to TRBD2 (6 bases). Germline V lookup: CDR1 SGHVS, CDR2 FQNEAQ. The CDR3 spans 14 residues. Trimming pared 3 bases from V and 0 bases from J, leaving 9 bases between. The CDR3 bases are TGTGCCAGCAGCTTTATAGCGGCCTCCTACGAGCAGTACTTC. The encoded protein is CASSFIAASYEQYF.

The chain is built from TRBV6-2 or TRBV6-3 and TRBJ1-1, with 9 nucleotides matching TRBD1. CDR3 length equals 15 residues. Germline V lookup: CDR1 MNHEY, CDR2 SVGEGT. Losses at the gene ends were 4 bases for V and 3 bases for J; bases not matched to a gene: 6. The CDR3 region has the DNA TGTGCCAGCAGTTGTCCGGGACAGGGACACACTGAAGCTTTCTTT. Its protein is CASSCPGQGHTEAFF.

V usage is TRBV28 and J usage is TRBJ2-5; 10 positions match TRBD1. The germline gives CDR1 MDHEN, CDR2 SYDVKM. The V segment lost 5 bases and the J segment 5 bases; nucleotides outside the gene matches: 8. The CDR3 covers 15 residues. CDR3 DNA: TGTGCCAGCAGTAATCGACAGGGGGCTAGTGAGACCCAGTACTTC. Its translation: CASSNRQGASETQYF.

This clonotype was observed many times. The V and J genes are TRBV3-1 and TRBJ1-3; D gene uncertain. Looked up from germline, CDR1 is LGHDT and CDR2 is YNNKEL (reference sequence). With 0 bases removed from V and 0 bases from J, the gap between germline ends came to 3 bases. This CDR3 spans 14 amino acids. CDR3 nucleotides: TGTGCCAGCAGCCAAGAAATCTCTGGAAACACCATATATTTT. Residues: CASSQEISGNTIYF.

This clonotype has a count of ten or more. In DNA form, the CDR3 reads TGCGCCAGCAGCTCTACAGAGAACTATGGCTACACCTTC. Its translation is CASSSTENYGYTF. The chain employs TRBV5-1 and TRBJ1-2; D remains ambiguous. Trimming shortened V by 3 bases and J by 2 bases, and 8 bases separated the two germline ends. Germline lookup yields CDR1 SGHRS and CDR2 YFSETQ. The length of the CDR3 is 13 residues.

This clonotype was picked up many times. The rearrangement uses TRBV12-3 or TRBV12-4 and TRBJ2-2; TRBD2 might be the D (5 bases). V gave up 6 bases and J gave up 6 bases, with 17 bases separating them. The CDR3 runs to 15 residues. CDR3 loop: CASRPAGPGAGELFF. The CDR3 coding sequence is TGTGCCAGCAGACCGGCGGGCCCCGGGGCCGGGGAGCTGTTTTTT.

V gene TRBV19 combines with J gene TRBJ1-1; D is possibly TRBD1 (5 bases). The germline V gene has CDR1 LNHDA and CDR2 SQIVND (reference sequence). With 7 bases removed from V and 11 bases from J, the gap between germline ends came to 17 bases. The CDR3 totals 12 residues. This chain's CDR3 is CASNIDGGAAFF. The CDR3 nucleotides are TGTGCCAGTAACATCGACGGCGGGGCGGCTTTCTTT.

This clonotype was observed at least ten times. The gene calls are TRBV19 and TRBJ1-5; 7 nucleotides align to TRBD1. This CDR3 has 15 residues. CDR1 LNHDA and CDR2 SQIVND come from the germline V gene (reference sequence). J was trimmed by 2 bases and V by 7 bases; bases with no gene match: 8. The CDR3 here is CASTSGGLGNQPQHF. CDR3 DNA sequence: TGTGCCAGTACCTCAGGGGGTTTGGGCAATCAGCCCCAGCATTTT. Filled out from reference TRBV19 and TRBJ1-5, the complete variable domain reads DGGITQSPKYLFRKEGQNVTLSCEQNLNHDAMYWYRQDPGQGLRLIYYSQIVNDFQKGDIAEGYSVSREKKESFPLTVTSAQKNPTAFYLCASTSGGLGNQPQHFGDGTRLSIL.

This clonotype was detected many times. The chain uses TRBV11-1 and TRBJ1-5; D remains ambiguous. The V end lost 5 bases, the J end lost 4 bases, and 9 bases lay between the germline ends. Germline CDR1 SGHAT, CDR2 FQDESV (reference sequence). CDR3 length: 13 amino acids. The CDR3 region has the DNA TGTGCCAGCAGCCCAGACCAGAATCAGCCCCAGCATTTT. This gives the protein CASSPDQNQPQHF.

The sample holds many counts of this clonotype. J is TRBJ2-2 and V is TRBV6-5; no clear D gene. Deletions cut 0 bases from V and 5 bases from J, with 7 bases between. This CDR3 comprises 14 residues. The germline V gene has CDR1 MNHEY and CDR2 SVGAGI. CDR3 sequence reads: CASSYSTLTGELFF. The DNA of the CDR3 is TGTGCCAGCAGTTACTCGACCTTAACCGGGGAGCTGTTTTTT.

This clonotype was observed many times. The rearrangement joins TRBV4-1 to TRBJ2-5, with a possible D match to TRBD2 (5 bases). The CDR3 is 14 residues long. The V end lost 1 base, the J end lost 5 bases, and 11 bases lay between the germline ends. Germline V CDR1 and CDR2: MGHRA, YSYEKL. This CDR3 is CASSQGLLDETQYF. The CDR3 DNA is TGCGCCAGCAGCCAAGGACTATTAGATGAGACCCAGTACTTC.

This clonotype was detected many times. DNA for the CDR3: TGCAGCGTTGAAAGCAGGGGAGGAGAGACCCAGTACTTC. Translating gives CSVESRGGETQYF. The chain couples TRBV29-1 to TRBJ2-5; tentatively, D is TRBD1 or TRBD2 (6 bases each). This CDR3 contains 13 residues. Trimming took off 2 bases at V and 4 bases at J, with 11 bases between the two ends. Germline V lookup: CDR1 SQVTM, CDR2 ANQGSEA.

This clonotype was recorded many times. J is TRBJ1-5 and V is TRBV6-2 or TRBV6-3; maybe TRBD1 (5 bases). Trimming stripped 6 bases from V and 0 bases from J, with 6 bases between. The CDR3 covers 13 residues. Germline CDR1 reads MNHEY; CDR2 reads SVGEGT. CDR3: CASRDNSNQPQHF. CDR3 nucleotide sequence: TGTGCCAGCAGGGACAATAGCAATCAGCCCCAGCATTTT.

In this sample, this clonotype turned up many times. This chain's CDR3 is CASSILQGSGRNTEAFF. CDR3 nucleotide sequence: TGTGCCAGTAGTATCTTACAGGGGAGTGGGCGGAACACTGAAGCTTTCTTT. The chain couples TRBV19 to TRBJ1-1, with TRBD1 matching 7 bases. The germline CDR1 and CDR2 sequences are LNHDA and SQIVND (reference sequence). Germline trimming cut 3 bases from V and 1 base from J; bases unmatched to any gene: 11. This CDR3 contains 17 residues.

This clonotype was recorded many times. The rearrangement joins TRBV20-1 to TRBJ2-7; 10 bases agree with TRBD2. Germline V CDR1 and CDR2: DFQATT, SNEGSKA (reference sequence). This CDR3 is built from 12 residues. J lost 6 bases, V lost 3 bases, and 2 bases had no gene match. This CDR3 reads CSARASGSEQYF. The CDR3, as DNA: TGCAGTGCTAGGGCTAGCGGGAGCGAGCAGTACTTC.

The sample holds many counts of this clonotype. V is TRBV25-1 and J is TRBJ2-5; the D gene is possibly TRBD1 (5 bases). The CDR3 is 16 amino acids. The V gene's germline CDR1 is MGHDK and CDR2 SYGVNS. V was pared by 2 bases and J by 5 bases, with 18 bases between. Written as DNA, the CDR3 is TGTGCCAGCAGTGAAGGATCGCAGGGCGGAGTCGAGACCCAGTACTTC. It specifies CASSEGSQGGVETQYF.

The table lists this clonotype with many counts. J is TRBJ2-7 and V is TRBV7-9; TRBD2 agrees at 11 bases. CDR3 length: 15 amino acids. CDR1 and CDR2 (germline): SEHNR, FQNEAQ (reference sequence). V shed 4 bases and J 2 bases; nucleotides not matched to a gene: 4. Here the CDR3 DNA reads TGTGCCAGCAGCTCGACTAGCGGGATAACCTACGAGCAGTACTTC. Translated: CASSSTSGITYEQYF.

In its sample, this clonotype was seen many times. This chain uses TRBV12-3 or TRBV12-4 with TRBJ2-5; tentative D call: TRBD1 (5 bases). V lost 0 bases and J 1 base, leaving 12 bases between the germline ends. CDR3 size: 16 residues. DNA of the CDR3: TGTGCCAGCAGTTTAGCACCTGGTAGGGGCCAAGAGACCCAGTACTTC. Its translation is CASSLAPGRGQETQYF.

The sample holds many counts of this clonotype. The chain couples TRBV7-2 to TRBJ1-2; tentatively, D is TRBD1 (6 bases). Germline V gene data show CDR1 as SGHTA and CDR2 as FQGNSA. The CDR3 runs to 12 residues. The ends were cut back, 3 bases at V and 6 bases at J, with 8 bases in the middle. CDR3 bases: TGTGCCAGCAGCTTGCCAGGGGATGGCTACACCTTC. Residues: CASSLPGDGYTF.

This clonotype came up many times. The DNA for the CDR3 is TGCAGTGCTAGAGATTCCCCTTACGAGCAGTACTTC. Amino acids: CSARDSPYEQYF. This chain uses TRBV20-1 with TRBJ2-7; unclear D gene. This CDR3 spans 12 amino acids. The V end lost 0 bases, the J end lost 4 bases, and 7 bases lay between the germline ends. Germline V gene data show CDR1 as DFQATT and CDR2 as SNEGSKA (reference sequence).

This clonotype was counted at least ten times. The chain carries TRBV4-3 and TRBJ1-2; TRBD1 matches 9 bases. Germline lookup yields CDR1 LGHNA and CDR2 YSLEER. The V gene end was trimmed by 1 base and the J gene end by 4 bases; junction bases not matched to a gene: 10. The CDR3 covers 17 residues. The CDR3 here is CASSQGGQGLEGYGYTF. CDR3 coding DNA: TGCGCCAGCAGCCAAGGGGGACAGGGACTCGAGGGCTATGGCTACACCTTC.

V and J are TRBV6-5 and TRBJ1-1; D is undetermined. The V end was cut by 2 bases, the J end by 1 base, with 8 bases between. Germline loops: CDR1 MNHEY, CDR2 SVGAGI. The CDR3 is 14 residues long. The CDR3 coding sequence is TGTGCCAGCAGTTACGCCCAGGAGAACACTGAAGCTTTCTTT. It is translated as CASSYAQENTEAFF.

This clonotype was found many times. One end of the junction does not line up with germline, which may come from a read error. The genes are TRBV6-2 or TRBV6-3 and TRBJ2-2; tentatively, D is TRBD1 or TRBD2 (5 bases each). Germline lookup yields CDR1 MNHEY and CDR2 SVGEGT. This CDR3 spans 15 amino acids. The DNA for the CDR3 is TGTGCCAGCAGCCTCATACAGGTCCGCGACGGGGAGCTGCTTTTT. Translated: CASSLIQVRDGELLF.

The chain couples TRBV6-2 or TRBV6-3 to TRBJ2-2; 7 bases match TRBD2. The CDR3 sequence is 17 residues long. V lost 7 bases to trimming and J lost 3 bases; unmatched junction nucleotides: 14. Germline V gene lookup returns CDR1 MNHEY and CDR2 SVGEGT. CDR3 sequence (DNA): TGTGCCAGCACCGCTCGTATCGGGCGGGAGTACACCGGGGAGCTGTTTTTT. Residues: CASTARIGREYTGELFF.